The T cell receptor beta chain described here comes from a study of blood T cell repertoires in COVID-19. Study in general: There were acute and convalescent COVID-19 samples, and they came from the United States, Italy and Spain. PBMCs, B-cell-depleted T cells, or T cells provided the cDNA or gDNA that made up the material.

Of note for this clone: One end of the junction does not line up with germline, which may come from a read error.

In the authors' methods: Nucleated cell number was recorded as an estimate derived from reference gene primer amplification. Sequencing was performed with immunoSEQ multiplex PCR; in TCRdb, only in-frame clones are kept and a portion is missing. Clonal size and the V and J genes are those of that table, whereas D and trimming came from the DNA. Of under 65,000 clones listed, approximately 80% are singletons. This CDR3 is 15 amino acids long. CDR1 and CDR2 from the germline V gene are SNHLY and FYNNEI. The source is a woman aged 60-70 years with acute or convalescent COVID-19. The sequencing sample was made of peripheral blood. The rearrangement joins TRBV2 to TRBJ2-3; D is perhaps TRBD2 (6 bases). The CDR3: CASSENPGETETQYF. The CDR3 DNA sequence: TGTGCCAGCAGTGAAAACCCGGGAGAAACAGAGACGCAGTATTTT.